The 11 T cell receptor beta chains presented below share a single source sample, sequenced in a study of T cells after yellow fever vaccination. TCRdb fed the 5' RACE reads into MiXCR, producing one record per CDR3 protein. The data hold over 25,000 distinct CDR3 sequences, with roughly 10% observed a single time. The sample consisted of PBMCs, either bulk or a sorted T-cell subset (CD4+, CD8+, memory, or dextramer-sorted; not recorded which), taken roughly 15 days after the first yellow fever vaccination. The source of these receptors is a man aged 18 to 29 who received the YFV17D yellow fever vaccine.

As for this clonotype: This clone may be a read error of a much larger clone one base away. The V and J genes are TRBV5-6 and TRBJ1-2; D unresolved. Trimming stripped 4 bases from V and 8 bases from J, with 15 bases between. This CDR3 has 13 amino acids. The V gene's germline CDR1 is SGHDT and CDR2 YYEEEE. CDR3: CASSVGSVKGYTF. The CDR3, as DNA: TGTGCCAGCAGCGTAGGAAGCGTGAAAGGCTACACCTTC.

This clonotype came up many times. The chain carries TRBV10-3 and TRBJ2-7; TRBD1 matches 7 bases. V was clipped by 10 bases and J by 0 bases; unmatched bases: 9. The CDR3 is 14 amino acids. CDR1 and CDR2 (germline): ENHRY, SYGVKD. The CDR3 nucleotides are TGTGCCACCACCGGGACAGAGAGCTCCTACGAGCAGTACTTC. Its protein product is CATTGTESSYEQYF.

To note about this clonotype: A much larger clone sits a single nucleotide away, making a read error possible. V usage is TRBV9 and J usage is TRBJ1-2; D gene ambiguous. The V and J ends lost 1 base and 3 bases respectively, with 10 bases between them. Germline-derived CDR1 and CDR2 are SGDLS and YYNGEE. The CDR3 runs 14 residues. CDR3 sequence reads: CASSVSRGHYGYTF. The CDR3 nucleotides read TGTGCCAGCAGCGTATCCCGGGGTCACTATGGCTACACCTTC.

This clonotype was counted ten times or more. The chain employs TRBV29-1 and TRBJ1-3; D ambiguous. The CDR3 runs to 12 residues. Trimming took 6 bases from V and 0 from J, leaving 6 bases between them. CDR1 and CDR2 from the germline V gene are SQVTM and ANQGSEA. CDR3 loop: CSVRFSGNTIYF. CDR3 bases: TGCAGCGTAAGGTTCTCTGGAAACACCATATATTTT.

The table lists this clonotype with many counts. The chain joins TRBV20-1 to TRBJ2-3; 15 bases map to TRBD2. CDR1 DFQATT and CDR2 SNEGSKA come from the germline V gene (reference sequence). The CDR3 covers 16 residues. V gave up 6 bases and J gave up 3 bases; unmatched junction bases: 7. CDR3 in amino acids: CSALGTSGGTTDTQYF. CDR3 coding DNA: TGCAGTGCACTAGGGACTAGCGGGGGGACTACAGATACGCAGTATTTT.

This clonotype is categorized as medium-sized. This sequence joins TRBV25-1 and TRBJ1-1, with D tentatively TRBD1 (5 bases). The CDR3 sequence is 15 residues long. The germline V and J ends were trimmed by 2 bases and 7 bases, with 17 bases remaining between them. Germline assignment: CDR1 MGHDK and CDR2 SYGVNS. CDR3 in amino acids: CASSEGTWARIEAFF. DNA for the CDR3: TGTGCCAGCAGTGAAGGGACGTGGGCTCGAATTGAAGCTTTCTTT.

This clonotype was counted at least ten times. The chain joins TRBV4-3 to TRBJ1-1; possible D gene TRBD1, 6 bases. Germline V gene data show CDR1 as LGHNA and CDR2 as YSLEER. V lost 1 base to trimming and J lost 4 bases, with 10 bases between them. The CDR3 totals 14 residues. The CDR3 loop reads CASSQAGASTEAFF. The CDR3 DNA reads TGCGCCAGCAGCCAAGCAGGGGCGTCCACTGAAGCTTTCTTT.

Points on this clonotype: It may be a read error: a sequence one base away is much more abundant. The rearrangement joins TRBV5-1 to TRBJ2-2; TRBD2 might be the D (5 bases). The V gene's germline CDR1 is SGHRS and CDR2 YFSETQ. V gave up 3 bases and J gave up 6 bases, with 12 bases separating them. The CDR3 extends over 14 amino acids. In DNA, the CDR3 is TGCGCCAGCAGCTCGGGAATAGCCTCCGGGGAGCTGTTTTTT. It codes for CASSSGIASGELFF.

This clonotype was counted ten times or more. CDR3 region: CASSVGGGIPPLHF. The CDR3 DNA reads TGTGCCAGCAGCGTAGGAGGGGGAATCCCCCCCCTCCACTTT. This chain connects TRBV7-2 to TRBJ1-6, with a tentative D call TRBD1 (6 bases). The CDR3 totals 14 residues. Per germline, CDR1 SGHTA and CDR2 FQGNSA. V lost 5 bases and J 13 bases, leaving 18 bases between the germline ends.

Details on this clonotype: Since a much larger clone is just one base distant, this may be a read error. The chain recombines TRBV7-9 with TRBJ2-5, with a possible D match to TRBD2 (6 bases). Germline assignment: CDR1 SEHNR and CDR2 FQNEAQ (reference sequence). Trimming removed 7 bases at V and 7 bases at J, with 16 bases between. The CDR3 length is 13 residues. The CDR3 protein is CASTGGRGMTQYF. The CDR3 DNA follows: TGTGCCAGCACAGGAGGGAGAGGGATGACCCAGTACTTC.

In its sample, this clonotype was seen many times. The chain joins TRBV6-1 to TRBJ2-7; 9 positions agree with TRBD1. V dropped 4 bases and J dropped 4; count of bases not matched to a gene: 5. The CDR3 runs to 14 residues. Germline V gene data show CDR1 as MNHNS and CDR2 as SASEGT. CDR3 loop: CASSAGTGRYEQYF. In DNA, the CDR3 is TGTGCCAGCAGTGCCGGGACAGGGAGGTACGAGCAGTACTTC.